Presented here are 9 T cell receptor beta chains from one specimen sequenced in a study of T cells in Graves' hyperthyroidism and ophthalmopathy. The source material, RNA transcripts, was used to amplify TCR beta CDR3 regions. HTBI primers were the set used in a first-round RT-PCR of the TCR CDR3. TCRdb re-derived calls from the multiplex PCR reads in MiXCR, one entry per CDR3 protein. Counted here are 200,000 to 250,000 distinct CDR3 sequences, roughly a quarter occurring once; the ten biggest clones make up about a third. Sample: blood. These receptors were taken from a woman in her thirties or forties with Graves' ophthalmopathy.

This chain uses TRBV7-9 with TRBJ1-1, with D unresolved. This CDR3 is 14 amino acids long. Germline V gene data show CDR1 as SEHNR and CDR2 as FQNEAQ (reference sequence). Deletions cut 1 base from V and 1 base from J, with 7 bases between. CDR3 in DNA: TGTGCCAGCAGCTTAGTGGTAGGGAACACTGAAGCTTTCTTT. Translation gives CASSLVVGNTEAFF.

The sample holds many counts of this clonotype. J is TRBJ1-1 and V is TRBV7-2, with a tentative D call TRBD1 (6 bases). Deletions cut 0 bases from V and 10 bases from J, with 12 bases between. Germline CDR1 SGHTA, CDR2 FQGNSA. CDR3 length equals 13 residues. CDR3 amino acids: CASSLATQGRAFF. CDR3 nucleotide sequence: TGTGCCAGCAGCTTAGCGACTCAGGGGAGAGCTTTCTTT.

This clonotype was picked up a small number of times. The chain links TRBV14 to TRBJ2-7, with D uncertain. Per the germline V gene, CDR1 is SGHDN and CDR2 is FVKESK. V lost 4 bases and J lost 5, with 12 bases in between. The CDR3 has 13 amino acids. The CDR3 coding sequence is TGTGCCAGCAGCCCTGATCGGTTCGACGAGCAGTACTTC. This gives the protein CASSPDRFDEQYF.

The chain combines TRBV11-2 with TRBJ2-5; no reliable D call. The length of the CDR3 is 15 residues. Trimming cost V 0 bases and J 2 bases, with 10 bases left between them. Germline V gives CDR1 SGHAT, CDR2 FQNNGV. CDR3 sequence reads: CASSLEWQDQETQYF. In DNA form, the CDR3 reads TGTGCCAGCAGCTTAGAGTGGCAGGATCAAGAGACCCAGTACTTC.

This clonotype has at least ten counts. The gene calls are TRBV12-3 or TRBV12-4 and TRBJ1-3, with D maybe TRBD1 (5 bases). The ends were cut back, 5 bases at V and 10 bases at J, with 24 bases in the middle. This CDR3 has 16 residues. The CDR3 sequence is CASSPQFSGGQGTIYF. The DNA of the CDR3 is TGTGCCAGCAGTCCGCAGTTTTCGGGGGGTCAAGGGACCATATATTTT.

This clonotype appeared a single time. This chain uses TRBV29-1 with TRBJ1-1; D is unresolved. Trimming removed 4 bases from V and 1 base from J, with 10 bases in between. This CDR3 has 13 residues. Germline V lookup: CDR1 SQVTM, CDR2 ANQGSEA. The CDR3: CSVVPDRNTEAFF. CDR3 in DNA: TGCAGCGTTGTGCCAGATAGGAACACTGAAGCTTTCTTT.

At least ten counts were recorded for this clonotype. V usage is TRBV7-3 and J usage is TRBJ1-2, with D possibly being TRBD1 (6 bases). CDR3 size: 15 residues. In germline, CDR1 is SGHTA, CDR2 FQGTGA. The V and J ends lost 2 bases and 8 bases respectively, with 18 bases between them. The CDR3 nucleotides are TGTGCCAGCAGCTTAGGGCCCACCAGGGGAGAGGGCTACACCTTC. This encodes CASSLGPTRGEGYTF.

The chain links TRBV20-1 to TRBJ2-5, with a possible D match to TRBD2 (5 bases). The germline gives CDR1 DFQATT, CDR2 SNEGSKA (reference sequence). Trimming removed 0 bases from V and 0 bases from J, with 14 bases in between. This CDR3 contains 16 residues. The chain's CDR3 is CSARDLWSGNQETQYF. The CDR3 nucleotides read TGCAGTGCTAGAGATCTGTGGTCGGGGAACCAAGAGACCCAGTACTTC.

This clonotype appeared many times. The chain has TRBV6-1 and TRBJ1-3; D is unclear. The CDR3 loop spans 16 amino acids. V was pared by 4 bases and J by 4 bases, with 17 bases between. Germline V gene lookup returns CDR1 MNHNS and CDR2 SASEGT. CDR3 region: CASSAEQFPPGNTIYF. Written as DNA, the CDR3 is TGTGCCAGCAGTGCGGAGCAGTTCCCCCCGGGAAACACCATATATTTT.